The source of this T cell receptor beta chain is a study of identical twins' blood T cells. All three twin pairs grew up together with likely shared infections and vaccines. CDR3 length equals 14 residues. The germline V and J ends were trimmed by 4 bases and 1 base, with 13 bases remaining between them. Germline assignment: CDR1 DFQATT and CDR2 SNEGSKA (reference sequence). TCR cDNA libraries came from RNA via a modified published protocol. MiXCR, applied by TCRdb to the 5' RACE reads, yields one record per CDR3 protein. Of 350,000 to 400,000 distinct CDR3 sequences listed, over 25% are singletons. Sequencing used PBMCs. The clonotype was recovered from a woman aged 18 to 55 in good health. This chain joins TRBV20-1 and TRBJ1-1; D possibly corresponds to TRBD1 (6 bases). As DNA, the CDR3 is TGCAGTGCTATATCCGGGACAAGGAACACTGAAGCTTTCTTT. Its protein product is CSAISGTRNTEAFF.